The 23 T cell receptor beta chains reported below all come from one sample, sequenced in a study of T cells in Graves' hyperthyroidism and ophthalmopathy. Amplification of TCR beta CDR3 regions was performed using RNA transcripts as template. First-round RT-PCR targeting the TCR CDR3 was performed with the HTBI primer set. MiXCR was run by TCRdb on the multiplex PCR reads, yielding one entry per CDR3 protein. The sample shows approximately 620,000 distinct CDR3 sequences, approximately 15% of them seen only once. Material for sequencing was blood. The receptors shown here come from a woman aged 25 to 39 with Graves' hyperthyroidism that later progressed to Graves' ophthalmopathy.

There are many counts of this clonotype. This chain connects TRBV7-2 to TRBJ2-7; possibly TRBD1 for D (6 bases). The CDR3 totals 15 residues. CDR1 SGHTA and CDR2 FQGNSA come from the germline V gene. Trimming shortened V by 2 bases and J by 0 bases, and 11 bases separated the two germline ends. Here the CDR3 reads CASSLLRGSSYEQYF. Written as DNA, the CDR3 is TGTGCCAGCAGCTTATTAAGGGGGAGCTCCTACGAGCAGTACTTC.

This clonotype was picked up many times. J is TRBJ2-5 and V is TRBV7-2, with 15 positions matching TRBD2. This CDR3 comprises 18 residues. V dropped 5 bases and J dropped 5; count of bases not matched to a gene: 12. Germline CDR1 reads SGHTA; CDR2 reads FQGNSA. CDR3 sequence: CASSVQPGLAGGGETQYF. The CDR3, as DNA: TGTGCCAGCAGCGTACAACCGGGACTAGCGGGAGGCGGGGAGACCCAGTACTTC. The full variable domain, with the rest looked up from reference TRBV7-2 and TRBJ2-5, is GAGVSQSPSNKVTEKGKDVELRCDPISGHTALYWYRQSLGQGLEFLIYFQGNSAPDKSGLPSDRFSAERTGGSVSTLTIQRTQQEDSAVYLCASSVQPGLAGGGETQYFGPGTRLLVL.

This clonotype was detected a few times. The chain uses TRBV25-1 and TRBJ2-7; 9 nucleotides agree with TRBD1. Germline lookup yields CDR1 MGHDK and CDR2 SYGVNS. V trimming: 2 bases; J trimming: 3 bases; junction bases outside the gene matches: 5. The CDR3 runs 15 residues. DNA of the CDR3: TGTGCCAGCAGTGAAGTGGGACAGGGCTTCTACGAGCAGTACTTC. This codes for CASSEVGQGFYEQYF.

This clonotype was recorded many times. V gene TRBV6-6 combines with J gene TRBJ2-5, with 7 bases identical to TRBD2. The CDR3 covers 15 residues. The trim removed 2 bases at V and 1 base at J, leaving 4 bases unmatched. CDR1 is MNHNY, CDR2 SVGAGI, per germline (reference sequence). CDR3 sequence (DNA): TGTGCCAGCAGTTACCTGGCTAGCGGCCAAGAGACCCAGTACTTC. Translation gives CASSYLASGQETQYF.

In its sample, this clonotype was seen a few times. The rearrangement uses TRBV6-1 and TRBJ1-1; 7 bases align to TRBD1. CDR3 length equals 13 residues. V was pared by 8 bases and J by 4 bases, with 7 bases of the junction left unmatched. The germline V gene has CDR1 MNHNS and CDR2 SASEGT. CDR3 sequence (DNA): TGTGCCAGCTGCCTGACAGGGTCCACTGAAGCTTTCTTT. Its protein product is CASCLTGSTEAFF.

The CDR3 sequence: CASRDGDSYEQYF. In nucleotides, the CDR3 is TGTGCCAGCCGGGACGGCGACTCCTACGAGCAGTACTTC. The chain combines TRBV6-2 or TRBV6-3 with TRBJ2-7, with D perhaps given as TRBD1 or TRBD2 (5 bases each). The CDR3 extends over 13 amino acids. Trimming took 8 bases from V and 0 from J, leaving 11 bases between them. CDR1 is MNHEY and CDR2 is SVGEGT in the germline V gene.

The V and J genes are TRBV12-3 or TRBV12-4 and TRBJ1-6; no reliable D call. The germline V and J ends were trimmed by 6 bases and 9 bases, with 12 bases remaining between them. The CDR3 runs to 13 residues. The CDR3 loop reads CASRSAGSSPLHF. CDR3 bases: TGTGCCAGCAGGTCGGCTGGCAGTTCACCCCTCCACTTT.

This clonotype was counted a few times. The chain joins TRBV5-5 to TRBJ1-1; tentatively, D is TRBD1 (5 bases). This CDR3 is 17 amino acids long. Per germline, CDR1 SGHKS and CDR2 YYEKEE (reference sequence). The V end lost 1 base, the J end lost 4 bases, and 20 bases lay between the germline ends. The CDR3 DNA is TGTGCCAGCAGCTTGTCGGGGCGGGGGAATTTGTGCACTGAAGCTTTCTTT. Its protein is CASSLSGRGNLCTEAFF.

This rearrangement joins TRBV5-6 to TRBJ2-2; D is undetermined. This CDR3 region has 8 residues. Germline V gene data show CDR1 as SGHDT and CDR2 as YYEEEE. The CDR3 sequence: CTTGELFF. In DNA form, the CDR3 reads TGTACGACCGGGGAGCTGTTTTTT. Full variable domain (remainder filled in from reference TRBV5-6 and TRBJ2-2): DAGVTQSPTHLIKTRGQQVTLRCSPKSGHDTVSWYQQALGQGPQFIFQYYEEEERQRGNFPDRFSGHQFPNYSSELNVNALLLGDSALYLCTTGELFFGEGSRLTVL.

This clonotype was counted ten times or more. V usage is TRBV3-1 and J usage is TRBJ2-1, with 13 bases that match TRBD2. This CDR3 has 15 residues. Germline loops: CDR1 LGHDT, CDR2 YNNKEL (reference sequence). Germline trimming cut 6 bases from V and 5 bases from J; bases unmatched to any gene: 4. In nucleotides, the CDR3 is TGTGCCAGCAGACGGACTAGCGGGGGCAACAATGAGCAGTTCTTC. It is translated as CASRRTSGGNNEQFF.

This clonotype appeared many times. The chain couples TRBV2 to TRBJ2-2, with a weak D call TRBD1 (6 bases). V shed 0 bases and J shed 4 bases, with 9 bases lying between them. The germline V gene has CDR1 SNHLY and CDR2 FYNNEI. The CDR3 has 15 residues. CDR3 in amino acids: CASSEASRGTGELFF. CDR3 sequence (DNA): TGTGCCAGCAGTGAAGCTTCCAGGGGCACCGGGGAGCTGTTTTTT.

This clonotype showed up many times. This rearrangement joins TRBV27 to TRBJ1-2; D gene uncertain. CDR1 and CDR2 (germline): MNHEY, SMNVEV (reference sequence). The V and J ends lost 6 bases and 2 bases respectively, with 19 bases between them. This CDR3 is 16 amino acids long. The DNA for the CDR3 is TGTGCCAGCAGAACAAGCAGGCTTACGGGCAACTATGGCTACACCTTC. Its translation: CASRTSRLTGNYGYTF.

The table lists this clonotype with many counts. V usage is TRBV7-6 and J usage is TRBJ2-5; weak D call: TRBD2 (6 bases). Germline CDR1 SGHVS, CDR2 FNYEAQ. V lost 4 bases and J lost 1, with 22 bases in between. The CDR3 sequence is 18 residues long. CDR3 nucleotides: TGTGCCAGCAGCTACCAACACCAGGGAGGCGGGCGCCAAGAGACCCAGTACTTC. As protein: CASSYQHQGGGRQETQYF.

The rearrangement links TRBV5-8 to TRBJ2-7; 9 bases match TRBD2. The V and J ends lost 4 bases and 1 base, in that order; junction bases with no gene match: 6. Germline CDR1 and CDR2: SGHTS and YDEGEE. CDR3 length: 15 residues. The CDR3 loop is CASSSSGSKSYEQYF. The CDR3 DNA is TGTGCCAGCAGCAGTAGCGGGAGTAAATCCTACGAGCAGTACTTC.

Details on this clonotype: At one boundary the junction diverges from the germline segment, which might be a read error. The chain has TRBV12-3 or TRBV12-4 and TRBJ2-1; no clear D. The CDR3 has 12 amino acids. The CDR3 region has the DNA TGTGCCAACAGTCCCACTTACAATGAGCAGTTCTTC. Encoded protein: CANSPTYNEQFF.

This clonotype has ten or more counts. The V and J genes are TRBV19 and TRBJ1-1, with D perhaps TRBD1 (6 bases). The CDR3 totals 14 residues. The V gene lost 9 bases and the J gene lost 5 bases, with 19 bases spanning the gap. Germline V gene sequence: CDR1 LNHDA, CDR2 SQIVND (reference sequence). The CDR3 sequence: CARLRRTADTEAFF. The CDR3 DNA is TGTGCCAGACTACGCCGGACAGCTGATACTGAAGCTTTCTTT.

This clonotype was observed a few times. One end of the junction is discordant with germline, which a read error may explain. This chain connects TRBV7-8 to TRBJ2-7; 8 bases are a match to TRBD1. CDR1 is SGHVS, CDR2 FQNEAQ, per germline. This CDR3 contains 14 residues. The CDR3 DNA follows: TGTGCCAGCAGCTTATGGGACAGGCCCCACGAGCAGCACTTC. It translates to CASSLWDRPHEQHF.

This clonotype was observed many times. The CDR3 here is CASSLEQGYTGELFF. CDR3 in DNA: TGTGCCAGCAGCTTAGAACAGGGGTACACCGGGGAGCTGTTTTTT. The chain is built from TRBV11-1 and TRBJ2-2, with 7 bases matching TRBD1. Unmatched junction bases numbered 2, after V lost 1 base and J lost 3 bases. CDR1 is SGHAT, CDR2 FQDESV, per germline (reference sequence). The CDR3 is 15 amino acids.

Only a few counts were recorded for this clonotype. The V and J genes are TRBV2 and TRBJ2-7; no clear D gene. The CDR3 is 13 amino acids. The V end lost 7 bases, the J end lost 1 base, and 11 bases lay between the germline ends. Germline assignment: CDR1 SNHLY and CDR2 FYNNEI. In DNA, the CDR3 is TGTGCCAGCACCATACTGGGTTCCTACGAGCAGTACTTC. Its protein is CASTILGSYEQYF.

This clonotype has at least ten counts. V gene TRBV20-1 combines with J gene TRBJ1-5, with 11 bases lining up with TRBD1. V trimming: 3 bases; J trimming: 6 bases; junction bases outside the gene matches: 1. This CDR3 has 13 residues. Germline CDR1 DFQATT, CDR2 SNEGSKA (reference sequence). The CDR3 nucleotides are TGCAGTGCTAGGGGGACAGGGGGTCAGCCCCAGCATTTT. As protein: CSARGTGGQPQHF.

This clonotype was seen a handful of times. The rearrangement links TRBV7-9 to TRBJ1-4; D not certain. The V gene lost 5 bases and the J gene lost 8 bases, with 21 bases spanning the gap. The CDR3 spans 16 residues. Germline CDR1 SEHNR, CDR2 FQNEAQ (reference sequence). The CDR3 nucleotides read TGTGCCAGCAGCCCTGTTCTAGCGGGAAGCTACGAAAAACTGTTTTTT. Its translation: CASSPVLAGSYEKLFF.

The CDR3 region has the DNA TGCGCCAGCAGCTTGCCCCTGTCCGGGGGAGGAACTGAAGCTTTCTTT. Translation: CASSLPLSGGGTEAFF. The rearrangement uses TRBV5-1 and TRBJ1-1; a possible D gene is TRBD1 (5 bases). CDR1 is SGHRS and CDR2 is YFSETQ in the germline V gene. The CDR3 spans 16 residues. The germline V and J ends were trimmed by 1 base and 5 bases, with 18 bases remaining between them.

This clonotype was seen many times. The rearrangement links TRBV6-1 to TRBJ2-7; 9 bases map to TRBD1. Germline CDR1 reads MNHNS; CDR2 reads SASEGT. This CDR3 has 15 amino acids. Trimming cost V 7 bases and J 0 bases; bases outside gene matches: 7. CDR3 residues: CASTRTGGTSYEQYF. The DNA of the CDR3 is TGTGCCAGCACCCGAACAGGGGGCACCTCCTACGAGCAGTACTTC.